This TCR beta chain originates from a study of T cell responses to AZD1222 COVID-19 vaccine. Study-level results: Regions left unmutated in variants are reportedly the target of nearly half of spike-specific TCRs.

Points on this clone: Antigen unknown.

V gave up 4 bases and J gave up 6 bases, with 10 bases separating them. The V gene's germline CDR1 is ENHRY and CDR2 SYGVKD. This CDR3 region has 12 residues. Some second doses came at about 4 weeks and others at about 12 weeks; these were pooled. Some clones are missing from TCRdb's copy, which holds only in-frame ones; the method was immunoSEQ multiplex PCR. The table shows about 150,000 clones, with roughly 90% occurring only once. The chain employs TRBV10-3 and TRBJ2-7; unclear D gene. This specimen was peripheral blood, taken 28 days after the second AZD1222 dose. The clonotype originates from an adult who received the AZD1222 COVID-19 vaccine. The CDR3 protein is CAISVEGSEQYF. The CDR3 DNA is TGTGCCATCAGTGTGGAAGGGTCCGAGCAGTACTTC.